The 27 T cell receptor beta chains below all came from one sample that was sequenced in a study of patients and donors after allogeneic stem cell transplantation. TCRdb fed the RT-PCR reads into MiXCR, producing one record per CDR3 protein. The table lists roughly 230,000 distinct CDR3 sequences, 11% to 15% of them singletons. The sample taken for sequencing was blood, either unsorted or a sorted T cell fraction (not recorded which). These receptors came from a human donor who was either an allogeneic HSCT recipient or a stem cell or donor lymphocyte infusion donor (not recorded which). It is not recorded whose cells these are; they may come from a transplant donor.

This rearrangement joins TRBV6-5 to TRBJ2-7, with TRBD1 matching over 8 bases. CDR3 length equals 15 residues. The junction had 7 bases not matched to a gene; V was cut back by 4 bases and J by 2 bases. Per the germline V gene, CDR1 is MNHEY and CDR2 is SVGAGI. The CDR3 here is CASSSPDRATYEQYF. Here the CDR3 DNA reads TGTGCCAGCAGTTCACCGGACAGGGCTACCTACGAGCAGTACTTC.

This clonotype was counted once. The V call is TRBV15, the J call TRBJ1-2; weak D call: TRBD1 (6 bases). The ends were cut back, 5 bases at V and 4 bases at J, with 11 bases in the middle. The germline V gene has CDR1 LNHNV and CDR2 YYDKDF (reference sequence). The CDR3 is made up of 13 amino acids. This chain's CDR3 is CATSGTSGYGYTF. DNA of the CDR3: TGTGCCACCAGCGGGACATCAGGCTATGGCTACACCTTC.

The chain employs TRBV7-3 and TRBJ2-5; tentative D call: TRBD1 (6 bases). CDR3 length equals 14 residues. Per germline, CDR1 SGHTA and CDR2 FQGTGA. Trimming took off 9 bases at V and 8 bases at J, with 22 bases between the two ends. Written as DNA, the CDR3 is TGTGCCAGTGGACAGTCCGGGGCCCAGAGCACCCAGTACTTC. Residues: CASGQSGAQSTQYF.

CDR3 sequence reads: CASSQMTFPSPLHF. For the CDR3, the DNA is TGTGCCAGCAGCCAGATGACGTTCCCTTCACCCCTCCACTTT. The V gene is TRBV14, the J gene TRBJ1-6; D gene unclear. Germline V gene lookup returns CDR1 SGHDN and CDR2 FVKESK. This CDR3 comprises 14 residues. Between the trimmed V and J ends, which lost 3 bases and 9 bases, there was a span of 12 bases.

This clonotype came up a few times. This chain joins TRBV29-1 and TRBJ2-1, with D perhaps TRBD2 (5 bases). The germline V and J ends were trimmed by 3 bases and 8 bases, with 17 bases remaining between them. CDR1 is SQVTM, CDR2 ANQGSEA, per germline. This CDR3 region has 14 residues. In DNA form, the CDR3 reads TGCAGCGTTGAGAGATGGCTAGCTTTTTATGAGCAGTTCTTC. It codes for CSVERWLAFYEQFF.

V is TRBV20-1 and J is TRBJ2-3; D is ambiguous. Per the germline V gene, CDR1 is DFQATT and CDR2 is SNEGSKA (reference sequence). The germline V and J ends were trimmed by 1 base and 4 bases, with 15 bases remaining between them. This CDR3 region has 15 residues. The CDR3 here is CSARGAPKGPDTQYF. The CDR3 nucleotides read TGCAGTGCTAGAGGGGCGCCCAAAGGGCCAGATACGCAGTATTTT.

This clonotype was seen more than once but under ten times. The chain joins TRBV3-1 to TRBJ2-1, with D possibly TRBD2 on 6 matching bases. There are 12 residues in the CDR3. In germline, CDR1 is LGHDT, CDR2 YNNKEL (reference sequence). V lost 3 bases and J lost 12, with 12 bases in between. CDR3 bases: TGTGCCAGCAGCCACAAAGGGACTTCGCAGTTCTTC. Its translation is CASSHKGTSQFF.

The chain combines TRBV6-5 with TRBJ2-3; TRBD2 aligns across 7 bases. V shed 2 bases, J shed 3 bases, and the junction held 5 bases outside the gene matches. From germline, CDR1 is MNHEY and CDR2 SVGAGI. The CDR3 runs to 15 residues. CDR3 protein: CASSYIGGRTDTQYF. CDR3 coding DNA: TGTGCCAGCAGTTACATCGGCGGGAGAACAGATACGCAGTATTTT.

This clonotype turned up a few times. V usage is TRBV18 and J usage is TRBJ2-7; D is unresolved. With 3 bases removed from V and 2 bases from J, the gap between germline ends came to 17 bases. The germline gives CDR1 KGHSH, CDR2 LQKENI. CDR3 size: 16 residues. The CDR3 reads CASSPKTTVGTYEQYF. For the CDR3, the DNA is TGTGCCAGCTCACCCAAAACTACCGTCGGTACCTACGAGCAGTACTTC.

This clonotype has a count of ten or more. The V and J genes are TRBV2 and TRBJ2-1; 8 bases are shared with TRBD2. The CDR3 extends over 13 amino acids. Germline trimming cut 6 bases from V and 9 bases from J; bases unmatched to any gene: 7. Germline loops: CDR1 SNHLY, CDR2 FYNNEI. DNA of the CDR3: TGTGCCAGCAGCTCGCGGGGGGAGGGTGAGCAGTTCTTC. Translating gives CASSSRGEGEQFF.

This clonotype turned up a few times. The J gene is TRBJ1-6, the V gene TRBV27, with a tentative D call TRBD1 (5 bases). V was cut by 3 bases and J by 11 bases, with 11 bases left in between. The CDR3 has 13 amino acids. Germline CDR1 reads MNHEY; CDR2 reads SMNVEV (reference sequence). The CDR3 DNA reads as TGTGCCAGCAGTTTTTCCAGGGATACACCCCTCCACTTT. Encoded protein: CASSFSRDTPLHF.

The table lists this clonotype with a few counts. The gene calls are TRBV11-3 and TRBJ2-1; D may be TRBD2 (6 bases). Germline V gene lookup returns CDR1 SGHNT and CDR2 YENEEA. V was cut by 4 bases and J by 2 bases, with 12 bases left in between. The CDR3 spans 15 residues. The CDR3 nucleotides are TGTGCCAGCAGCTCCACCGGCGGGGCCTACAATGAGCAGTTCTTC. It is translated as CASSSTGGAYNEQFF.

This clonotype has a count of ten or more. The chain combines TRBV9 with TRBJ2-7, with D maybe TRBD2 (6 bases). The CDR3 loop spans 13 amino acids. V shed 6 bases and J shed 5 bases, with 15 bases lying between them. Germline V gene sequence: CDR1 SGDLS, CDR2 YYNGEE. The DNA of the CDR3 is TGTGCCAGCATGCGGGGACCGGGGGACGAGCAGTACTTC. This codes for CASMRGPGDEQYF. The full variable domain, with the rest looked up from reference TRBV9 and TRBJ2-7, is DSGVTQTPKHLITATGQRVTLRCSPRSGDLSVYWYQQSLDQGLQFLIQYYNGEERAKGNILERFSAQQFPDLHSELNLSSLELGDSALYFCASMRGPGDEQYFGPGTRLTVT.

The chain employs TRBV9 and TRBJ2-1, with 16 bases lining up with TRBD2. The V segment lost 4 bases and the J segment 0 bases; nucleotides outside the gene matches: 4. CDR1 is SGDLS, CDR2 YYNGEE, per germline. The CDR3 spans 18 residues. The CDR3 region has the DNA TGTGCCAGCAGCCCGGGACTAGCGGGAGGGAGCTCCTACAATGAGCAGTTCTTC. Translation: CASSPGLAGGSSYNEQFF.

The chain joins TRBV11-3 to TRBJ2-7; the D is unclear. Per the germline V gene, CDR1 is SGHNT and CDR2 is YENEEA. The CDR3 is made up of 14 amino acids. V lost 4 bases to trimming and J lost 3 bases, with 13 bases between them. The CDR3 sequence: CASSSGHADYEQYF. The CDR3 bases are TGTGCCAGCAGCTCGGGCCACGCGGACTACGAGCAGTACTTC.

In its sample, this clonotype was seen many times. The chain couples TRBV24-1 to TRBJ2-3, with 7 bases matching TRBD1. From germline, CDR1 is KGHDR and CDR2 SFDVKD. Germline trimming cut 7 bases from V and 0 bases from J; bases unmatched to any gene: 3. The CDR3 is 14 residues long. CDR3: CATRNRGSTDTQYF. The DNA for the CDR3 is TGTGCCACCAGGAACAGGGGCAGCACAGATACGCAGTATTTT.

The CDR3 reads CATGGRRNTEAFF. The CDR3 DNA is TGTGCAACCGGGGGTCGGCGGAACACTGAAGCTTTCTTT. J is TRBJ1-1 and V is TRBV2, with a weak D call TRBD1 (5 bases). Germline assignment: CDR1 SNHLY and CDR2 FYNNEI. This CDR3 spans 13 amino acids.

Ten or more counts support this clonotype. The V and J genes are TRBV2 and TRBJ2-7, with 12 bases matching TRBD1. The V segment lost 6 bases and the J segment 6 bases; nucleotides outside the gene matches: 12. The CDR3 extends over 16 amino acids. CDR1 is SNHLY, CDR2 FYNNEI, per germline. The CDR3 coding sequence is TGTGCCAGCAGGATTCAACCGGGACAGGGGGCTCCCGAGCAGTACTTC. Its translation is CASRIQPGQGAPEQYF.

The J gene is TRBJ2-3, the V gene TRBV5-1; D call uncertain. Trimming stripped 4 bases from V and 0 bases from J, with 12 bases between. Germline V gene sequence: CDR1 SGHRS, CDR2 YFSETQ. The CDR3 has 15 residues. Here the CDR3 reads CASSGDTTSTDTQYF. CDR3 DNA sequence: TGCGCCAGCAGCGGAGACACAACTAGCACAGATACGCAGTATTTT.

This clonotype was counted at least ten times. This chain joins TRBV10-3 and TRBJ2-1; possible D gene TRBD2, 5 bases. The CDR3 is 16 residues long. The ends were cut back, 7 bases at V and 0 bases at J, with 16 bases in the middle. Per the germline V gene, CDR1 is ENHRY and CDR2 is SYGVKD. The CDR3 sequence is CAIKSDTGISYNEQFF. The CDR3 DNA is TGTGCCATCAAATCGGATACGGGAATCTCCTACAATGAGCAGTTCTTC.

The J gene is TRBJ2-7, the V gene TRBV2; D perhaps matches TRBD2 (5 bases). Germline-derived CDR1 and CDR2 are SNHLY and FYNNEI. The V gene lost 6 bases and the J gene lost 6 bases, with 15 bases spanning the gap. The CDR3 length is 13 residues. Written as DNA, the CDR3 is TGTGCCAGCAGGGGGAGTCCGGCCCTCGAGCAGTACTTC. It is translated as CASRGSPALEQYF.

The genes are TRBV20-1 and TRBJ2-2, with D possibly being TRBD2 (6 bases). V lost 1 base and J lost 4, with 10 bases in between. The CDR3 has 14 amino acids. The V gene's germline CDR1 is DFQATT and CDR2 SNEGSKA (reference sequence). The CDR3 region is CSARATSSTGELFF. The CDR3 coding sequence is TGCAGTGCTAGAGCGACTAGTTCCACCGGGGAGCTGTTTTTT.

CDR3 sequence reads: CASSLEGSGGLKYF. The CDR3 DNA sequence: TGTGCCAGCAGCTTGGAGGGTTCGGGGGGATTAAAGTACTTC. The gene calls are TRBV5-6 and TRBJ2-4; TRBD2 aligns across 7 bases. V shed 0 bases, J shed 14 bases, and the junction held 11 bases outside the gene matches. This CDR3 is built from 14 residues. CDR1 and CDR2 from the germline V gene are SGHDT and YYEEEE.

The table lists this clonotype with many counts. Germline is not matched at one junction end, which may reflect a read error. The chain couples TRBV7-9 to TRBJ1-3, with TRBD1 matching 7 bases. This CDR3 comprises 11 residues. Germline CDR1 and CDR2: SEHNR and FQNEAQ (reference sequence). CDR3 DNA: TGTGCCAGCAGCTGGGGGGGACAGCGAACGTTT. Its translation: CASSWGGQRTF.

This clonotype was recorded many times. The rearrangement links TRBV6-2 or TRBV6-3 to TRBJ1-1, with TRBD1 matching over 7 bases. V was clipped by 0 bases and J by 4 bases; unmatched bases: 2. From germline, CDR1 is MNHEY and CDR2 SVGEGT. This CDR3 has 14 residues. The CDR3 spells CASSYSTGVTEAFF. The CDR3 DNA follows: TGTGCCAGCAGTTACTCAACAGGGGTCACTGAAGCTTTCTTT.

The J gene is TRBJ1-3, the V gene TRBV5-6; no reliable D call. The CDR3 length is 13 residues. The V and J ends lost 0 bases and 5 bases respectively, with 6 bases between them. From germline, CDR1 is SGHDT and CDR2 YYEEEE. The CDR3 loop is CASSLGRRNTIYF. The DNA for the CDR3 is TGTGCCAGCAGCTTGGGTAGGAGAAACACCATATATTTT.

A few counts support this clonotype. The chain carries TRBV6-1 and TRBJ1-1; D not certain. V shed 4 bases and J shed 4 bases, with 10 bases lying between them. CDR1 and CDR2 from the germline V gene are MNHNS and SASEGT. The CDR3 length is 13 residues. The CDR3 nucleotides read TGTGCCAGCAGTGTAGGGTTCAGCACTGAAGCTTTCTTT. Amino acids: CASSVGFSTEAFF.